Listed below are T cell receptor beta chains from one sample, sequenced in a study of T cell repertoires in aging, cancer and after chemotherapy. Each CDR3 protein is one row after TCRdb ran MiXCR on the multiplex PCR reads. The table includes approximately 6,400 distinct CDR3 sequences, 35% detected once. The sequencing input was blood. The receptors were sampled from a human donor in good health. The CDR3 runs from the conserved cysteine through the conserved F or W.

CDR3,V,J
CASSPQTSRQTQYF,TRBV5-8,TRBJ2-5
CASSQGWYNEQFF,TRBV6-1,TRBJ2-1
CASRTSGRLFTGELFF,TRBV19,TRBJ2-2
CASSYGTDGEETQYF,TRBV6-5,TRBJ2-5
CASSPSGVPYGYTF,TRBV6-2/TRBV6-3,TRBJ1-2
CASSLDEYGCTF,TRBV5-6,TRBJ1-2
CASSYGGGSSSGNTIYF,TRBV6-5,TRBJ1-3
CASSSSYPDSGANVLTF,TRBV7-9,TRBJ2-6
CATSRDSRGGEKLFF,TRBV15,TRBJ1-4
CSGGGTRAEKLFF,TRBV29-1,TRBJ1-4
CASSRRGGDFHEQYF,TRBV6-5,TRBJ2-7
CAISITTTSYNEQFF,TRBV10-3,TRBJ2-1
CASSGGGLSTDTQYF,TRBV5-4,TRBJ2-3
CASSPMGQGYNEQFF,TRBV27,TRBJ2-1
CASSIGWGLGQPQHF,TRBV19,TRBJ1-5
CASSITNTEAFF,TRBV19,TRBJ1-1
CASSLEGADTQYF,TRBV5-4,TRBJ2-3
CASRREGGEQYF,TRBV27,TRBJ2-7
CASTDEPDVGIKLF,TRBV7-6,TRBJ1-2
CASRGQLNTEAFF,TRBV12-3/TRBV12-4,TRBJ1-1
CAWSAKDGTGELFF,TRBV30,TRBJ2-2
CATSRDRQGGYGYTF,TRBV15,TRBJ1-2
CAISEAGSETQYF,TRBV10-3,TRBJ2-5
CASSSKIGDSTNYGYTF,TRBV6-5,TRBJ1-2
CASSSGTTYPYEQYF,TRBV27,TRBJ2-7
CASSPSMTGGSGYTF,TRBV5-6,TRBJ1-2
CAISSTSPGELFF,TRBV10-3,TRBJ2-2
CASSFLGSPLHF,TRBV5-6,TRBJ1-6
CARSLMVSNEKLYF,TRBV11-1,TRBJ1-4
CASSMASQTKLAPLHF,TRBV19,TRBJ1-6
CASSYSSRTGINQPQHF,TRBV6-5,TRBJ1-5
CASSYENLGETQYF,TRBV6-5,TRBJ2-5